Listed below are T cell receptor beta chains from one sample, sequenced in a study of T cell repertoires and HLA-DP antigens. Method: immunoSEQ multiplex PCR; TCRdb's copy keeps in-frame clones and lacks some. This table holds about 73,000 clones, just under 80% found once. No antigen is known for these receptors. Sample: CD4+ T cells from PBMCs. The receptors derive from a man in his fifties or sixties in good health and CMV-seronegative. Both conserved end residues are part of each CDR3. D genes are given only for firm matches. Size tells how often a clone was seen (once, few, many) or the class of an expanded clone, and some rows leave it out.

cdr3_aa: CASSQDLVKYGYTF
cdr3_nt: TGCGCCAGCAGCCAAGATTTGGTGAAGTATGGCTACACCTTC
clone_size: few
d_call: .
cdr3_length: 14
v_call: TRBV4-1
j_call: TRBJ1-2

cdr3_aa: CASNKRGARQPGETQYF
cdr3_nt: TGTGCCAGCAACAAGCGGGGGGCCAGACAACCTGGGGAGACCCAGTACTTC
clone_size: few
d_call: TRBD2
cdr3_length: 17
v_call: TRBV11-2
j_call: TRBJ2-5

cdr3_aa: CASTPPFSNTGELFF
cdr3_nt: TGTGCCAGTACCCCCCCGTTCTCGAACACCGGGGAGCTGTTTTTT
clone_size: .
d_call: .
cdr3_length: 15
v_call: TRBV19
j_call: TRBJ2-2

cdr3_aa: CASSLGQGANTEAFF
cdr3_nt: TGTGCCAGCAGCTTAGGACAGGGGGCGAACACTGAAGCTTTCTTT
clone_size: .
d_call: TRBD1
cdr3_length: 15
v_call: TRBV7-9
j_call: TRBJ1-1

cdr3_aa: CASSRAGENSPLHF
cdr3_nt: TGTGCCAGCAGTAGGGCCGGAGAAAATTCACCCCTCCACTTT
clone_size: .
d_call: .
cdr3_length: 14
v_call: TRBV6-5
j_call: TRBJ1-6

cdr3_aa: CASSSSGGSYEQYF
cdr3_nt: TGCGCCAGCAGCTCATCGGGGGGGAGCTACGAGCAGTACTTC
clone_size: .
d_call: TRBD2
cdr3_length: 14
v_call: TRBV5-1
j_call: TRBJ2-7

cdr3_aa: CASSLYVRGEQYF
cdr3_nt: TGTGCCAGCAGCCTTTACGTCCGAGGCGAGCAGTACTTC
clone_size: .
d_call: .
cdr3_length: 13
v_call: TRBV14
j_call: TRBJ2-7

cdr3_aa: CASSPRGAGLGAGANVLTF
cdr3_nt: TGTGCCAGCAGCCCCAGGGGGGCAGGGCTAGGTGCTGGGGCCAACGTCCTGACTTTC
clone_size: .
d_call: .
cdr3_length: 19
v_call: TRBV4-2
j_call: TRBJ2-6

cdr3_aa: CASSIRGPNTEAFF
cdr3_nt: TGTGCCAGTAGTATCAGGGGCCCAAACACTGAAGCTTTCTTT
clone_size: .
d_call: .
cdr3_length: 14
v_call: TRBV19
j_call: TRBJ1-1

cdr3_aa: CASSVGNQPQHF
cdr3_nt: TGTGCCAGCAGTGTGGGCAATCAGCCCCAGCATTTT
clone_size: few
d_call: .
cdr3_length: 12
v_call: TRBV25-1
j_call: TRBJ1-5

cdr3_aa: CASSPTGGKNIQYF
cdr3_nt: TGTGCCAGTAGTCCGACAGGTGGCAAAAACATTCAGTACTTC
clone_size: .
d_call: .
cdr3_length: 14
v_call: TRBV19
j_call: TRBJ2-4

cdr3_aa: CASKKLDSSQETQYF
cdr3_nt: TGTGCCAGCAAAAAGCTGGACAGCTCACAAGAGACCCAGTACTTC
clone_size: .
d_call: .
cdr3_length: 15
v_call: TRBV28
j_call: TRBJ2-5